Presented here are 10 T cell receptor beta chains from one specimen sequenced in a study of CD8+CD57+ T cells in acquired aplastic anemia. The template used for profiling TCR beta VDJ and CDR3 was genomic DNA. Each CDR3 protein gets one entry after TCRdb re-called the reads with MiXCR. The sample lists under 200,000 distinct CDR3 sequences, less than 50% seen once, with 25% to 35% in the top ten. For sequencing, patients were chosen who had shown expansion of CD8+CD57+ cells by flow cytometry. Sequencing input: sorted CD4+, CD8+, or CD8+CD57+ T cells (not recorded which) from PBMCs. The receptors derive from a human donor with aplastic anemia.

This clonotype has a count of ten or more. In nucleotides, the CDR3 is TGTGCCACCAGCACCGGGACTAGCGTCACAGATACGCAGTATTTT. Translation gives CATSTGTSVTDTQYF. V and J are TRBV15 and TRBJ2-3; TRBD2 matches 10 bases. CDR3 length: 15 amino acids. The junction had 3 bases not matched to a gene; V was cut back by 4 bases and J by 2 bases. Germline CDR1 LNHNV, CDR2 YYDKDF (reference sequence).

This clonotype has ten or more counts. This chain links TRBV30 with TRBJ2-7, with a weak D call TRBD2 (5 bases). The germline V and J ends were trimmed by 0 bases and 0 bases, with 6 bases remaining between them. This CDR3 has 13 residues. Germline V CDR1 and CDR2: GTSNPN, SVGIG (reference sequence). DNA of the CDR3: TGTGCCTGGAGTGTACTAGACTCCTACGAGCAGTACTTC. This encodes CAWSVLDSYEQYF.

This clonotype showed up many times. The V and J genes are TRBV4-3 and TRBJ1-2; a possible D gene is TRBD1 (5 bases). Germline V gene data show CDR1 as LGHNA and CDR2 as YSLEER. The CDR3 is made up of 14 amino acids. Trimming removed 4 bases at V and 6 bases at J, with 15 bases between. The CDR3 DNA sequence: TGCGCCAGCAGCCTGACAGCCATCGAGGATGGCTACACCTTC. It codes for CASSLTAIEDGYTF.

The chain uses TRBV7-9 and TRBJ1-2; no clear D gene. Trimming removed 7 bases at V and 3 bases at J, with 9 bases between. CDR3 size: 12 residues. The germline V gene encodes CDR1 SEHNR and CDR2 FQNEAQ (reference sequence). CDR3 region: CASTTDDYGYTF. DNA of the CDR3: TGTGCCAGCACTACAGACGACTATGGCTACACCTTC.

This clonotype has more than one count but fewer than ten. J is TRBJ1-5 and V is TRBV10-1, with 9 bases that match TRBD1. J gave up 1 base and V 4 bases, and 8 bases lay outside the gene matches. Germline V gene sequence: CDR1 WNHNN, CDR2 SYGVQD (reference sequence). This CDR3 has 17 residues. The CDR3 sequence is CASSVWTGDESNQPQHF. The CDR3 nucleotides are TGCGCCAGCAGTGTCTGGACAGGGGATGAGAGCAATCAGCCCCAGCATTTT.

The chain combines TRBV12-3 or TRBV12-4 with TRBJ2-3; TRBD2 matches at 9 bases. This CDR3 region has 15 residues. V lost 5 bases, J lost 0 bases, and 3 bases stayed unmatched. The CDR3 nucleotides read TGTGCCAGCAGTCAGACTAGCGGAAGCACAGATACGCAGTATTTT. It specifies CASSQTSGSTDTQYF.

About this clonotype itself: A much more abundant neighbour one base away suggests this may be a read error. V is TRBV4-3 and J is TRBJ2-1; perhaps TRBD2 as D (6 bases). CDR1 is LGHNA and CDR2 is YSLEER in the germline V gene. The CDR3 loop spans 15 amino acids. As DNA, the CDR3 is TGCGCCAGCAGCCAAGGGGAGGCGATCTACAGTGAGCAGTTCTTC. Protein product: CASSQGEAIYSEQFF.

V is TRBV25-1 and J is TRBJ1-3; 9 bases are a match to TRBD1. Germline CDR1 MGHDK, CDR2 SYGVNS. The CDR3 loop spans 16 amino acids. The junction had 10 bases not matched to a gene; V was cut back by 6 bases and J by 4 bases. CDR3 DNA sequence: TGTGCCAGCAGCCCCACCGGGACAGGGCACGGAAACACCATATATTTT. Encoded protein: CASSPTGTGHGNTIYF.

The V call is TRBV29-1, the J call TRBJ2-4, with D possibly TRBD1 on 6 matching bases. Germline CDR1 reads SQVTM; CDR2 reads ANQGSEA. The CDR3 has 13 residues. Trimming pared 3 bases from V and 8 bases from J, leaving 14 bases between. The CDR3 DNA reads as TGCAGCGTTGAGCCAGGGGAAGGGGACATTCAGTACTTC. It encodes CSVEPGEGDIQYF.

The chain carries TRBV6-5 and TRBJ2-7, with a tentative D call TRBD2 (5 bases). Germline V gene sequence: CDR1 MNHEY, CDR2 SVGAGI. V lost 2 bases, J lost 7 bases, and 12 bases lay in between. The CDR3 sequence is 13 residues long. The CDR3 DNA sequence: TGTGCCAGCAGTTACATTGGGAGCACGGAGCAGTACTTC. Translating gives CASSYIGSTEQYF.